The clone carrying this T cell receptor beta chain is a singleton in its sample. Its matching antigen is unknown. This specimen belongs to a study of a mutant IDH1 vaccine in newly diagnosed glioma. Whole-study context: Initiation of the vaccine course occurred 4-6 weeks after radiotherapy alone, or alongside temozolomide cycles. Every participant had undergone radiotherapy, temozolomide, or both before, and most underwent both. Study observations and caveats: Alterations occurring in top peripheral T cell clonotypes seemed unrelated to pseudoprogression.

Profiled with immunoSEQ multiplex PCR; TCRdb holds only in-frame clones, not every one. The table shows roughly 54,000 clones, with roughly four fifths occurring only once. Time point described: week 5, during vaccination. A single vaccine dose contained 300 ug of mutant IDH1 20-mer peptide, and topical imiquimod was used with it. New IDH1-mutant, ATRX-lost WHO grade 3 or 4 astrocytomas occurred in donors. This CDR3 has 13 amino acids. V lost 1 base, J lost 7 bases, and 6 bases stayed unmatched. The germline gives CDR1 GTSNPN, CDR2 SVGIG (reference sequence). The source is a man aged 25-45 years with glioma. This sample comprised PBMCs, obtained from a glioma patient whose treatment included an IDH1 peptide vaccine. V gene TRBV30 combines with J gene TRBJ2-7; 8 bases line up with TRBD1. CDR3 bases: TGTGCCTGGAGTGCCGACAGGGGTTGGGAGCAGTACTTC. Its translation: CAWSADRGWEQYF.